Presented here are 15 T cell receptor beta chains from one specimen sequenced in a study of a mutant IDH1 vaccine in newly diagnosed glioma. The time point was: week 47, end of study. What each vaccine dose contained was 300 ug of mutant IDH1 20-mer peptide, accompanied by topical imiquimod. The table came from immunoSEQ multiplex PCR; TCRdb's copy has only in-frame clones and leaves some out. Here the sample spans approximately 25,000 clones, about 80% being singletons. These receptors' antigens are unknown. This material consisted of PBMCs, taken from a glioma patient whose treatment included an IDH1 peptide vaccine. Receptors were obtained from a man aged 35 to 55 with glioma. Some clones in this sample may be carry-over from other donors' samples.

As for this clone: Sequence at one end of the junction differs from germline and may be a read error. The chain has TRBV7-8 and TRBJ1-1, with TRBD1 matching 7 bases. The CDR3 runs 15 residues. Germline V gene data show CDR1 as SGHVS and CDR2 as FQNEAQ. The CDR3 DNA is TGTGCCAGCAGCTTAGGATTTATAGGGGGCACTGAAGCTTCCTTT. Translating it yields CASSLGFIGGTEASF.

This clone turned up a few times. V is TRBV27 and J is TRBJ1-2, with D unresolved. Germline V gives CDR1 MNHEY, CDR2 SMNVEV (reference sequence). The CDR3 length is 15 residues. Trimming pared 5 bases from V and 1 base from J, leaving 14 bases between. CDR3 bases: TGTGCCAGCAGTCCGCCCGGAGCGTTTAACTATGGCTACACCTTC. Translation: CASSPPGAFNYGYTF.

The chain is built from TRBV7-9 and TRBJ2-6; 11 bases are a match to TRBD2. In germline, CDR1 is SEHNR, CDR2 FQNEAQ (reference sequence). The CDR3 spans 14 residues. J gave up 7 bases and V 7 bases, and 3 bases lay outside the gene matches. DNA for the CDR3: TGTGCCAGCACTAGCGGGGGGCCTGCCAACGTCCTGACTTTC. Its translation is CASTSGGPANVLTF. Full variable domain (outside the CDR3, taken from reference TRBV7-9 and TRBJ2-6): DTGVSQNPRHKITKRGQNVTFRCDPISEHNRLYWYRQTLGQGPEFLTYFQNEAQLEKSRLLSDRFSAERPKGSFSTLEIQRTEQGDSAMYLCASTSGGPANVLTFGAGSRLTVL.

This chain joins TRBV11-2 and TRBJ2-7; D is possibly TRBD1 (6 bases). CDR1 and CDR2 (germline): SGHAT, FQNNGV. The CDR3 totals 14 residues. The V gene lost 7 bases and the J gene lost 7 bases, with 20 bases spanning the gap. The CDR3 nucleotides read TGTGCCAGCACCACCACCACAGGGCTTAAAGAGCAGTACTTC. Translation gives CASTTTTGLKEQYF.

The V and J genes are TRBV11-2 and TRBJ1-5; no reliable D call. Trimming removed 1 base at V and 0 bases at J, with 10 bases between. The CDR3 is 16 residues long. Germline V lookup: CDR1 SGHAT, CDR2 FQNNGV. The chain's CDR3 is CASSLVVGYSNQPQHF. The CDR3 DNA follows: TGTGCCAGCAGCTTAGTCGTGGGTTATAGCAATCAGCCCCAGCATTTT.

Written as DNA, the CDR3 is TGCGCCAGCACACCCGGGACAGGGTGGGGCTATGGCTACACCTTC. Encoded protein: CASTPGTGWGYGYTF. The chain combines TRBV5-1 with TRBJ1-2; TRBD1 matches 9 bases. The J segment lost 4 bases and the V segment lost 6 bases, leaving 10 bases of the junction unmatched. There are 15 residues in the CDR3. Germline V lookup: CDR1 SGHRS, CDR2 YFSETQ.

This clone was seen once. This sequence joins TRBV30 and TRBJ1-5; no definite D call. In germline, CDR1 is GTSNPN, CDR2 SVGIG (reference sequence). The CDR3 consists of 14 residues. The CDR3 bases are TGTAAAAAAGGGAGCTCTTCTAGCAATCAGCCCCAGCATTTT. Amino acid sequence: CKKGSSSSNQPQHF.

This clone has a handful of counts. The chain combines TRBV9 with TRBJ1-1; D unclear. CDR1 and CDR2 from the germline V gene are SGDLS and YYNGEE. The germline V and J ends were trimmed by 4 bases and 5 bases, with 12 bases remaining between them. The length of the CDR3 is 13 residues. The CDR3 nucleotides read TGTGCCAGCAGCCCGAGACGGGAGACTGAAGCTTTCTTT. As protein: CASSPRRETEAFF. Combining the CDR3 with reference TRBV9 and TRBJ1-1 gives the whole variable domain DSGVTQTPKHLITATGQRVTLRCSPRSGDLSVYWYQQSLDQGLQFLIQYYNGEERAKGNILERFSAQQFPDLHSELNLSSLELGDSALYFCASSPRRETEAFFGQGTRLTVV.

This chain connects TRBV7-9 to TRBJ2-2; no reliable D call. The CDR3 sequence is 13 residues long. V was clipped by 7 bases and J by 1 base, with 7 bases between them. Per the germline V gene, CDR1 is SEHNR and CDR2 is FQNEAQ (reference sequence). CDR3 region: CASTEVNTGELFF. CDR3 coding DNA: TGTGCCAGCACTGAGGTGAACACCGGGGAGCTGTTTTTT. Using reference TRBV7-9 and TRBJ2-2 for the parts outside the CDR3, the full variable domain is DTGVSQNPRHKITKRGQNVTFRCDPISEHNRLYWYRQTLGQGPEFLTYFQNEAQLEKSRLLSDRFSAERPKGSFSTLEIQRTEQGDSAMYLCASTEVNTGELFFGEGSRLTVL.

This clone was recorded once. The chain is built from TRBV5-5 and TRBJ1-1; 8 bases match TRBD1. CDR3 size: 18 residues. Germline CDR1 is SGHKS and CDR2 is YYEKEE (reference sequence). Losses at the gene ends were 2 bases for V and 4 bases for J; bases not matched to a gene: 16. The CDR3 loop reads CASSFKGGQGAKVTEAFF. In DNA form, the CDR3 reads TGTGCCAGCAGCTTCAAAGGCGGGCAGGGGGCGAAGGTCACTGAAGCTTTCTTT.

The chain employs TRBV5-1 and TRBJ1-2; D gene unclear. Germline CDR1 reads SGHRS; CDR2 reads YFSETQ. The CDR3 has 13 amino acids. The germline V and J ends were trimmed by 0 bases and 6 bases, with 9 bases remaining between them. CDR3 loop: CASSLDLPNGYTF. CDR3 sequence (DNA): TGCGCCAGCAGCTTGGACCTCCCCAATGGCTACACCTTC.

The chain uses TRBV11-2 and TRBJ1-1; perhaps TRBD1 as D (5 bases). Germline V gene data show CDR1 as SGHAT and CDR2 as FQNNGV. The CDR3 runs to 14 residues. The V end lost 2 bases, the J end lost 4 bases, and 11 bases lay between the germline ends. The CDR3 DNA is TGTGCCAGCAGCTTATATGGAAGGGGCACTGAAGCTTTCTTT. Translating gives CASSLYGRGTEAFF. Drawing the rest from reference TRBV11-2 and TRBJ1-1, the complete variable domain is EAGVAQSPRYKIIEKRQSVAFWCNPISGHATLYWYQQILGQGPKLLIQFQNNGVVDDSQLPKDRFSAERLKGVDSTLKIQPAKLEDSAVYLCASSLYGRGTEAFFGQGTRLTVV.

The chain recombines TRBV5-1 with TRBJ2-2, with D tentatively TRBD1 (5 bases). V shed 9 bases and J shed 1 base, with 22 bases lying between them. Germline CDR1 reads SGHRS; CDR2 reads YFSETQ. The CDR3 loop spans 17 amino acids. The CDR3 coding sequence is TGCGCCACGACCTTCGGCCGGCAGGGTGGGAACACCGGGGAGCTGTTTTTT. This gives the protein CATTFGRQGGNTGELFF. The variable domain in full, with the rest retrieved from reference TRBV5-1 and TRBJ2-2, is KAGVTQTPRYLIKTRGQQVTLSCSPISGHRSVSWYQQTPGQGLQFLFEYFSETQRNKGNFPGRFSGRQFSNSRSEMNVSTLELGDSALYLCATTFGRQGGNTGELFFGEGSRLTVL.

The V and J genes are TRBV4-1 and TRBJ1-4, with unresolved D. Germline CDR1 is MGHRA and CDR2 is YSYEKL. This CDR3 contains 12 residues. The V end lost 4 bases, the J end lost 6 bases, and 6 bases lay between the germline ends. CDR3 sequence (DNA): TGCGCCAGCAGCCGCCCTGATGAAAAACTGTTTTTT. Translating it yields CASSRPDEKLFF.

In nucleotides, the CDR3 is TGCGCCAGCAGCCAAGTCCGGGGCACCTTTTTGGACAATGAGCAGTTCTTC. Its protein is CASSQVRGTFLDNEQFF. The gene calls are TRBV4-3 and TRBJ2-1; the D gene could be TRBD1 or TRBD2 (5 bases each). Trimming removed 1 base from V and 5 bases from J, with 18 bases in between. Per the germline V gene, CDR1 is LGHNA and CDR2 is YSLEER. The CDR3 totals 17 residues.